This T cell receptor (beta chain) comes out of a study of T cells after yellow fever vaccination. About the research overall: Preparation of fractions with low cell numbers was performed using SMART-Seq v4 Ultra Low Input.

Germline CDR1 and CDR2: WSHSY and SAAADI. Trimming cost V 6 bases and J 0 bases, with 17 bases left between them. CDR3 length equals 16 residues. TCRdb reprocessed the 5' RACE reads with MiXCR, giving one entry per CDR3 protein. The sample includes 250,000 to 300,000 distinct CDR3 sequences, about 5.2% of them seen just once. The chain combines TRBV10-2 with TRBJ1-1; weak D call: TRBD1 (5 bases). This specimen was CD4+ T cells sorted from PBMCs, taken on the day of the yellow fever booster vaccination. The receptor was derived from a man between 18 and 35 years old who received the YFV17D yellow fever vaccine. The CDR3 DNA reads as TGCGCCAGCAGCTCCCCAGGGTCCGTCATGAACACTGAAGCTTTCTTT. Protein sequence: CASSSPGSVMNTEAFF.